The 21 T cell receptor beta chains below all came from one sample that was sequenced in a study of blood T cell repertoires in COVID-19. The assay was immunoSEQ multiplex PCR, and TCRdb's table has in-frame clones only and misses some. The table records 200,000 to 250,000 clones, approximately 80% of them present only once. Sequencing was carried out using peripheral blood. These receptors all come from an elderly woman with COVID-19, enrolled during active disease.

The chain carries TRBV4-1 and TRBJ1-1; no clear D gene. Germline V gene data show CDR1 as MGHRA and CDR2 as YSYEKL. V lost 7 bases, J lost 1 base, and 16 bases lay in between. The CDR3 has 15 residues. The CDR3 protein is CASTWRPEGNTEAFF. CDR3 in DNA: TGCGCCAGCACCTGGAGGCCAGAGGGGAACACTGAAGCTTTCTTT.

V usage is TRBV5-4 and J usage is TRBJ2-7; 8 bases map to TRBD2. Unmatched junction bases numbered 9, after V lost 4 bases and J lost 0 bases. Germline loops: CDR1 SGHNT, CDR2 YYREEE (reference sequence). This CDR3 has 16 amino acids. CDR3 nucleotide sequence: TGTGCCAGCAGCCCCTGGGTAGCGGGAACCTCCTACGAGCAGTACTTC. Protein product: CASSPWVAGTSYEQYF.

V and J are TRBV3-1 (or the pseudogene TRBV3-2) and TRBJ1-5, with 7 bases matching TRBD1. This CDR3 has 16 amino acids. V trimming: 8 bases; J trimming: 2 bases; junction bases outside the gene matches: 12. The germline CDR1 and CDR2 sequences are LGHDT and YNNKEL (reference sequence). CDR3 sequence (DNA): TGTGCCAGCTCCCCAACCCCAGGACAGGGCAATCAGCCCCAGCATTTT. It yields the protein CASSPTPGQGNQPQHF.

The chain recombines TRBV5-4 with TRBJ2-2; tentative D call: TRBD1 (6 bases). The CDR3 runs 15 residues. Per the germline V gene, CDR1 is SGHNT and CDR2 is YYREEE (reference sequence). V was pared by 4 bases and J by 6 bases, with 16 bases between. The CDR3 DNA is TGTGCCAGCAGCCAACCCGACAGGCTTGCCGGGGAGCTGTTTTTT. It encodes CASSQPDRLAGELFF.

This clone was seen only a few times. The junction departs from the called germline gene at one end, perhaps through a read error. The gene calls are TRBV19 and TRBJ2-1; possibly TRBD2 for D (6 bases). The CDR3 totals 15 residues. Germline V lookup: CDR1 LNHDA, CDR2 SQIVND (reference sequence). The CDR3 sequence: CASKEGRTGMLEQFF. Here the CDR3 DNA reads TGTGCGAGTAAGGAGGGGCGAACTGGGATGTTGGAGCAGTTCTTC.

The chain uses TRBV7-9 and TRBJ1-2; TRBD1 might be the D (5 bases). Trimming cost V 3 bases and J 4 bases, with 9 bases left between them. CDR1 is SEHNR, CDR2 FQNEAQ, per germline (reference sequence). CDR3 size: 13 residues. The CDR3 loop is CASSFGQSYGYTF. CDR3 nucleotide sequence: TGTGCCAGCAGCTTCGGACAAAGCTATGGCTACACCTTC.

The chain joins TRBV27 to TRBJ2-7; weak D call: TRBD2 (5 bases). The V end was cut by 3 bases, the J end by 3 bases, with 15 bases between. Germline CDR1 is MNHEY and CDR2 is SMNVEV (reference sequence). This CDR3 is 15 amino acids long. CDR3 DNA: TGTGCCAGCAGTTTTTACCCACTAGGGAACTACGAGCAGTACTTC. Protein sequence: CASSFYPLGNYEQYF.

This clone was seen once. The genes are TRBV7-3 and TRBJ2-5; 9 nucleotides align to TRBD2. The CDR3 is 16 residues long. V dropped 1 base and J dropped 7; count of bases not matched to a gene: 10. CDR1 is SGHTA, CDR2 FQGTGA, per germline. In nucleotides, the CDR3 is TGTGCCAGCAGCTTAAATCCTAGCGGGGCCGGCGGGACCCAGTACTTC. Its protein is CASSLNPSGAGGTQYF.

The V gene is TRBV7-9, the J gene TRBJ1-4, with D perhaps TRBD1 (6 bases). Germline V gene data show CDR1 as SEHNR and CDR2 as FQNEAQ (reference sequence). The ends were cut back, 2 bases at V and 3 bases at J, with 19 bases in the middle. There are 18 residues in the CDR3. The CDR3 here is CASSLPHLGQLPNEKLFF. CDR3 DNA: TGTGCCAGCAGCTTACCCCATCTCGGACAGCTCCCTAATGAAAAACTGTTTTTT.

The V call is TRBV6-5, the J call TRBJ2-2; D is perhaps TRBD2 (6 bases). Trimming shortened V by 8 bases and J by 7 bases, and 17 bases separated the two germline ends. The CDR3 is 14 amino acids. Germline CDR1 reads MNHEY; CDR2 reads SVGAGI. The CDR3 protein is CASSTMRGGGELFF. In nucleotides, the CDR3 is TGTGCCAGCTCAACGATGCGGGGTGGCGGGGAGCTGTTTTTT.

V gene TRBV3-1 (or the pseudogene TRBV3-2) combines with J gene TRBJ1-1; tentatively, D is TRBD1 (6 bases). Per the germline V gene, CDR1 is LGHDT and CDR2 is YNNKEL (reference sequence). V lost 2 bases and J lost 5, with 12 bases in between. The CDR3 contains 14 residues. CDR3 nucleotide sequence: TGTGCCAGCAGCCAATCAGGGGTGGGGACTGAAGCTTTCTTT. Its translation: CASSQSGVGTEAFF.

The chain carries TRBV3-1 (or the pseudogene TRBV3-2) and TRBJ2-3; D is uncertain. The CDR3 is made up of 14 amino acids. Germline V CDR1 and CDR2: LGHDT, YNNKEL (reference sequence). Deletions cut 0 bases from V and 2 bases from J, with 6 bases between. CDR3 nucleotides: TGTGCCAGCAGCCAAGAAATCCTCACAGATACGCAGTATTTT. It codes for CASSQEILTDTQYF.

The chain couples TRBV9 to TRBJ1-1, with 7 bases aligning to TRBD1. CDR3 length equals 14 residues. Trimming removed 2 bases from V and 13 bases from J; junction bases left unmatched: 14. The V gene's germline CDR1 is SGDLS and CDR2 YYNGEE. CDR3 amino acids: CASSVSARDRKFFF. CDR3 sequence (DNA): TGTGCCAGCAGCGTGTCGGCTAGGGACAGAAAATTTTTCTTT.

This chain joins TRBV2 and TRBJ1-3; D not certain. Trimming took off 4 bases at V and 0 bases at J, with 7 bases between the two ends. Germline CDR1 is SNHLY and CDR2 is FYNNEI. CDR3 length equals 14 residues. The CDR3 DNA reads TGTGCCAGCAGTGTTAACTTCTCTGGAAACACCATATATTTT. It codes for CASSVNFSGNTIYF. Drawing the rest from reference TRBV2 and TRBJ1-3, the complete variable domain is EPEVTQTPSHQVTQMGQEVILRCVPISNHLYFYWYRQILGQKVEFLVSFYNNEISEKSEIFDDQFSVERPDGSNFTLKIRSTKLEDSAMYFCASSVNFSGNTIYFGEGSWLTVV.

The CDR3, as DNA: TGTGCCAGCAGCTTACAGGGAAATTCACCCCTCCACTTT. Translating it yields CASSLQGNSPLHF. The V gene is TRBV7-2, the J gene TRBJ1-6, with D possibly TRBD1 on 5 matching bases. V was clipped by 2 bases and J by 7 bases, with 6 bases between them. The CDR3 has 13 residues. Germline V CDR1 and CDR2: SGHTA, FQGNSA.

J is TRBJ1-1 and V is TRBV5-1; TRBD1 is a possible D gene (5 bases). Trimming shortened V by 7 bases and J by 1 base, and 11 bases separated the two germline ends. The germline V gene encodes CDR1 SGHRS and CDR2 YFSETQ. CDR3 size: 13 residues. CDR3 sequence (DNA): TGCGCCAGCCGGGGGGTAGGGAACACTGAAGCTTTCTTT. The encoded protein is CASRGVGNTEAFF.

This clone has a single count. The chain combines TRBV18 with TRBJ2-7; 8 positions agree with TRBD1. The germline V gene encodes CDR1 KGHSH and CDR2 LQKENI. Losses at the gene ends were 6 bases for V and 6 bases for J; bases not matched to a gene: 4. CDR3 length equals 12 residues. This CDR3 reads CASSLQGGEQYF. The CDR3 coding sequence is TGTGCCAGCTCGCTACAGGGGGGCGAGCAGTACTTC.

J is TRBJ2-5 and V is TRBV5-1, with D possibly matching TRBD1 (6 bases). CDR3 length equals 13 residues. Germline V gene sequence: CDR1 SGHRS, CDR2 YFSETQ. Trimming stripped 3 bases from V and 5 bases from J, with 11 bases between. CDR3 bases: TGCGCCAGCAGCTCAACAGGGTGGGAGACCCAGTACTTC. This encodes CASSSTGWETQYF.

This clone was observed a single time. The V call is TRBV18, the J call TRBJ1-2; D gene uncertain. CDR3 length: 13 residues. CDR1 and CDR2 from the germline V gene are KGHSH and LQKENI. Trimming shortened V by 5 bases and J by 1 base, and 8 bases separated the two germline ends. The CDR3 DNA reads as TGTGCCAGCTCATCGACTGGTAACTATGGCTACACCTTC. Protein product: CASSSTGNYGYTF.

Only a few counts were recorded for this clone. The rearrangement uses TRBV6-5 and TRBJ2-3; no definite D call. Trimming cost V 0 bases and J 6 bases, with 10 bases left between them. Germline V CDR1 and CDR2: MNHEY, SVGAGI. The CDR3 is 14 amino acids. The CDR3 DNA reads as TGTGCCAGCAGTTACTCTAAAGGTAGCGATACGCAGTATTTT. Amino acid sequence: CASSYSKGSDTQYF.

The CDR3 DNA is TGTGCCAGCAGCTTAGCGGCGGGAGTCAGCTACAATGAGCAGTTCTTC. Its translation: CASSLAAGVSYNEQFF. The chain links TRBV7-9 to TRBJ2-1; 7 nucleotides agree with TRBD2. V was clipped by 0 bases and J by 3 bases; unmatched bases: 5. The CDR3 consists of 16 residues. From germline, CDR1 is SEHNR and CDR2 FQNEAQ (reference sequence).